This section outlines one TCR beta chain sequence together with its context. The CDR3 sequence is 14 residues long. Trimming removed 3 bases at V and 9 bases at J, with 15 bases between. Germline loops: CDR1 SGHAT, CDR2 FQNNGV. PCR involved 60 Vbeta and 13 Jbeta primers. Produced via immunoSEQ multiplex PCR; TCRdb's table is partial and in-frame only. The sample contains some 170,000 clones, 80% of which appear only once. These data come from a study of cytomegalovirus exposure and HLA in healthy donors. Overall study context: A preliminary data release comprised 80 million to 95 million unique TCRs obtained from HLA-typed donors.

The V and J genes are TRBV11-2 and TRBJ2-1, with unresolved D. The TCR sequence derives from a woman in her fifties or sixties in good health and CMV-seronegative. The sequenced sample consisted of PBMCs. The CDR3 reads CASSFSDPEREQFF. In nucleotides, the CDR3 is TGTGCCAGCAGCTTTTCTGACCCGGAGCGTGAGCAGTTCTTC.